This TCR beta chain was identified during a study of blood T cell repertoires in COVID-19. Study context: Sources were T cells, B-cell-depleted T cells, or PBMCs; the material itself was cDNA or gDNA.

Followed longitudinally, the Seattle patients had been enrolled during active infection. Study processing details: For nucleated cells, counts were estimated from reference gene primer amplification. The protocol was immunoSEQ multiplex PCR, while the TCRdb copy is restricted to in-frame clones and leaves out a portion. V, J and clone size are taken as reported in that table, and D and trimming were inferred from the DNA itself. The sample lists 98,000 or so clones, roughly nine tenths seen once, with 5.2% in the top ten. CDR1 and CDR2 from the germline V gene are MNHEY and SMNVEV (reference sequence). The CDR3 runs 13 residues. V gave up 1 base and J gave up 8 bases; unmatched junction bases: 0. This clone was observed once.

The chain has TRBV27 and TRBJ2-1; 9 positions match TRBD1. Sequencing was carried out using peripheral blood. The TCR originated in a man aged 55 to 69 with COVID-19, enrolled during active disease. This CDR3 is CASSLWDRDEQFF. CDR3 nucleotide sequence: TGTGCCAGCAGTTTATGGGACAGGGATGAGCAGTTCTTC.